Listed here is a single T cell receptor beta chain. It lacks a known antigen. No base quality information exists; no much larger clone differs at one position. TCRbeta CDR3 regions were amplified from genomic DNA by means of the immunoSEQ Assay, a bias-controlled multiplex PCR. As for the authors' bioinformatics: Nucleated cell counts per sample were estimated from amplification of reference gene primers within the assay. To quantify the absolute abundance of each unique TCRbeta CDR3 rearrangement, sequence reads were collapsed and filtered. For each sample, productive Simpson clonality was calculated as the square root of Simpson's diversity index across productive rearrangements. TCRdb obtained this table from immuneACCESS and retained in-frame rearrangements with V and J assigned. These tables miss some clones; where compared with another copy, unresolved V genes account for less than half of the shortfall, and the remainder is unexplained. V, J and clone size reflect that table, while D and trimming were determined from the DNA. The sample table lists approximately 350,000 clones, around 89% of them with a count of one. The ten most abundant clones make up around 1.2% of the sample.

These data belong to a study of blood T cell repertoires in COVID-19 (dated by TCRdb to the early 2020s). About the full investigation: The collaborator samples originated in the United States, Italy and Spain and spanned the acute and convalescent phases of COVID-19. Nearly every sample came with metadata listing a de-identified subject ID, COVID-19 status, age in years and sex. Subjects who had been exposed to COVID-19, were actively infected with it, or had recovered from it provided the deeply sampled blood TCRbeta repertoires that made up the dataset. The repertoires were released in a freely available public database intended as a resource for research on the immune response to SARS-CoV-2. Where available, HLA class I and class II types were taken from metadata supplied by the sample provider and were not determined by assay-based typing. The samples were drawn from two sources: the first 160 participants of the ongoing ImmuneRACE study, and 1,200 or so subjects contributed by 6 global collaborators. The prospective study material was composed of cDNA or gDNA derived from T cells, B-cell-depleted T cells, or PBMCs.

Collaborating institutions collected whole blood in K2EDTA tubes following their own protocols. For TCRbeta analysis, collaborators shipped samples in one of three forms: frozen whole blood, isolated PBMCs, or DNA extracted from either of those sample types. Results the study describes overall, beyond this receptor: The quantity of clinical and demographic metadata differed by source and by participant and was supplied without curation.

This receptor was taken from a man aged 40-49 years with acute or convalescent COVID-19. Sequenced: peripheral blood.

The base sequence is TGTGCCAGCAGTTACTCGAGGGACACTGAAGCTTTCTTT. The translation is CASSYSRDTEAFF. In this chain, TRBV6-5 is recombined with TRBJ1-1; no D gene can be assigned with confidence. The CDR3 has 13 amino acids, counting the end cysteine and phenylalanine. The sequence is cut down to CDR3 DNA, 39 bases in frame from base 1. V drops 0 bases and J drops 3 bases, leaving 5 bases in between. For CDR1 and CDR2, the germline V gene lists MNHEY and SVGAGI.